The clone carrying this TCR beta chain was recorded many times. These data originate in a study of T cell repertoires in cytomegalovirus infection. Study-level information: Matching HLA type and CMV infection were both indicated by public TCR beta signatures.

CDR3 size: 14 residues. Between the trimmed V and J ends, which lost 2 bases and 4 bases, there was a span of 11 bases. The germline V gene encodes CDR1 MDHEN and CDR2 SYDVKM. One entry per CDR3 protein, called by TCRdb with MiXCR from the reads. This sample has a few hundred thousand distinct CDR3 sequences, with about 13% found just once. The sequence was obtained from a human donor in good health (CMV status not recorded). Some clones in this sample may be carry-over from other donors' samples. The rearrangement joins TRBV28 to TRBJ1-1, with TRBD1 as a possible D gene (5 bases). Material for sequencing was PBMCs. CDR3 DNA sequence: TGTGCCAGCAGTTTAGGGGGAGCGGGCACTGAAGCTTTCTTT. Encoded protein: CASSLGGAGTEAFF. The full variable domain, rest sourced from reference TRBV28 and TRBJ1-1, is DVKVTQSSRYLVKRTGEKVFLECVQDMDHENMFWYRQDPGLGLRLIYFSYDVKMKEKGDIPEGYSVSREKKERFSLILESASTNQTSMYLCASSLGGAGTEAFFGQGTRLTVV.